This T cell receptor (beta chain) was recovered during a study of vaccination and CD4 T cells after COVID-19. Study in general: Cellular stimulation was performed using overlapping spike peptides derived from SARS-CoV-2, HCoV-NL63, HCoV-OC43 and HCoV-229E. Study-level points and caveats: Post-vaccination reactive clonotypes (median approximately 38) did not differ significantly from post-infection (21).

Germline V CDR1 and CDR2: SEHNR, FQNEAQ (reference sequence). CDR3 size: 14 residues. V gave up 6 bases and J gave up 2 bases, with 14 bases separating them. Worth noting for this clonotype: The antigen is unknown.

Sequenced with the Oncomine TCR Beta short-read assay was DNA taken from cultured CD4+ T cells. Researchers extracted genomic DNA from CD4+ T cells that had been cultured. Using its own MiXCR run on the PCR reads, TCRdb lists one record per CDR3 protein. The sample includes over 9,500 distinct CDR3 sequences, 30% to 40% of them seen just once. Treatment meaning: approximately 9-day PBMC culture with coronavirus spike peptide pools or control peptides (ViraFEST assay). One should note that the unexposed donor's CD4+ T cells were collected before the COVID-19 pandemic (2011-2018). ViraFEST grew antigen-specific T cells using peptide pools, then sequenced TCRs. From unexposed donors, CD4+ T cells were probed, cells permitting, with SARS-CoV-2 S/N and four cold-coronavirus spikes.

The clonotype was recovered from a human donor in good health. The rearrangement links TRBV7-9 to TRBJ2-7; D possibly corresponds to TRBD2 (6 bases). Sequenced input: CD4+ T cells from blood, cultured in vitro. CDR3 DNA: TGTGCCAGCAGACGGCCTGGAGGGACCTACGAGCAGTACTTC. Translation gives CASRRPGGTYEQYF.